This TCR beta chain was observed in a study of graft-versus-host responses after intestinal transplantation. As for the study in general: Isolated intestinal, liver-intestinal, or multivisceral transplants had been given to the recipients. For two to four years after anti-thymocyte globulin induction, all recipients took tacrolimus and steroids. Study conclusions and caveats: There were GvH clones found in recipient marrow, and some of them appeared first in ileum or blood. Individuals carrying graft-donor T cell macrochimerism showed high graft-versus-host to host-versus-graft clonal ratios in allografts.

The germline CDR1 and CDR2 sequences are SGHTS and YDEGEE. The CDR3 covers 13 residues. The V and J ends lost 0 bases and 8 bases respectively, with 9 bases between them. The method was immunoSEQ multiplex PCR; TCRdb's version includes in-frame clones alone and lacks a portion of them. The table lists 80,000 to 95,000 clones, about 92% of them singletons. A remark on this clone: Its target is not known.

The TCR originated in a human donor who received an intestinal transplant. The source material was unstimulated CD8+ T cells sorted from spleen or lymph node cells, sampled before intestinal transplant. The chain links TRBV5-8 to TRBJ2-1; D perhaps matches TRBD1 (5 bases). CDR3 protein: CASSLGQGDEQFF. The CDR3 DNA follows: TGTGCCAGCAGCTTGGGCCAGGGCGATGAGCAGTTCTTC. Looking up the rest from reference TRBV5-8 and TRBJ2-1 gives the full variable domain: EAGVTQSPTHLIKTRGQQATLRCSPISGHTSVYWYQQALGLGLQFLLWYDEGEERNRGNFPPRFSGRQFPNYSSELNVNALELEDSALYLCASSLGQGDEQFFGPGTRLTVL.